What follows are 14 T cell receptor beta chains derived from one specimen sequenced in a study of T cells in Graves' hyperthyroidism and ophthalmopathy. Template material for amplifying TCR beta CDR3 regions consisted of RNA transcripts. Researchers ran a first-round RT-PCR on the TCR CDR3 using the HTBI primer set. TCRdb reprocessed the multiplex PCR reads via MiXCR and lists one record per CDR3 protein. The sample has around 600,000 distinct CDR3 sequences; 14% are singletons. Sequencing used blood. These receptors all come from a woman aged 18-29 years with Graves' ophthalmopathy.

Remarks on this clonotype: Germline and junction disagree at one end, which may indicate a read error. The DNA for the CDR3 is TGTGCCAGCAGCTTGGCCCTAGGAAAAGAGACCCAGTACTTC. Protein sequence: CASSLALGKETQYF. The V gene is TRBV5-1, the J gene TRBJ2-5, with unresolved D. CDR3 length: 14 residues. Looked up from germline, CDR1 is SGHRS and CDR2 is YFSETQ.

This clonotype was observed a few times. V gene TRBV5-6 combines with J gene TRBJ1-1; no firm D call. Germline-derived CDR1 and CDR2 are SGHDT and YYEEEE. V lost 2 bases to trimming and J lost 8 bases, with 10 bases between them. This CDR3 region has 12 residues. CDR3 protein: CASSFKYSEAFF. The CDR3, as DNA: TGTGCCAGCAGCTTTAAGTACAGCGAAGCTTTCTTT. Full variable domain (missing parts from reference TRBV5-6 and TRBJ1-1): DAGVTQSPTHLIKTRGQQVTLRCSPKSGHDTVSWYQQALGQGPQFIFQYYEEEERQRGNFPDRFSGHQFPNYSSELNVNALLLGDSALYLCASSFKYSEAFFGQGTRLTVV.

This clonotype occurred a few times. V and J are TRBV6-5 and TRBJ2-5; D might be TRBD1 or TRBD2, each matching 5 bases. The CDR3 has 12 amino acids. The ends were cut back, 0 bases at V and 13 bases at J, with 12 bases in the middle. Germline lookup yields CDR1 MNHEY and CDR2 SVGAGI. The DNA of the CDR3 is TGTGCCAGCAGTTACTCGAATCGGGGACCGTACTTC. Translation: CASSYSNRGPYF.

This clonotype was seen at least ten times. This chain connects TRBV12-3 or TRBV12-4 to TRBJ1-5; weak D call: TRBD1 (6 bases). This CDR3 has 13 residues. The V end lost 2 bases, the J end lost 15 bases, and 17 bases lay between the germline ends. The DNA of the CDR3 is TGTGCCAGCAGTTTAATTCGAGGACAGTTCAGGCATTTT. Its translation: CASSLIRGQFRHF.

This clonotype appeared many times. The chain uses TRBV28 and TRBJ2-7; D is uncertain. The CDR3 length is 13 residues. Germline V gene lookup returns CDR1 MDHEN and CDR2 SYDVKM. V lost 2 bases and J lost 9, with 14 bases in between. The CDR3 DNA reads TGTGCCAGCAGTTTAAACACGGGCGAAGGGCAGTACTTC. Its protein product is CASSLNTGEGQYF.

CDR3 amino acids: CASSHLRGKGGTEAFF. The CDR3 DNA reads TGTGCCAGCAGCCACCTACGGGGGAAAGGAGGCACTGAAGCTTTCTTT. The chain uses TRBV7-6 and TRBJ1-1, with D possibly matching TRBD1 (5 bases). The germline gives CDR1 SGHVS, CDR2 FNYEAQ. The CDR3 contains 16 residues. The V end was cut by 5 bases, the J end by 4 bases, with 20 bases between. The full variable domain, with the rest looked up from reference TRBV7-6 and TRBJ1-1, is GAGVSQSPRYKVTKRGQDVALRCDPISGHVSLYWYRQALGQGPEFLTYFNYEAQQDKSGLPNDRFSAERPEGSISTLTIQRTEQRDSAMYRCASSHLRGKGGTEAFFGQGTRLTVV.

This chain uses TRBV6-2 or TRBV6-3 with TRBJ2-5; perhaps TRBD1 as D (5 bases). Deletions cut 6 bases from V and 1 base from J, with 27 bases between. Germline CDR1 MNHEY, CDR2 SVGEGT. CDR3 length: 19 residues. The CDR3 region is CASSRRTRYLTARQETQYF. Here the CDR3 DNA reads TGTGCCAGCAGCAGAAGGACAAGGTACCTCACGGCCCGCCAAGAGACCCAGTACTTC.

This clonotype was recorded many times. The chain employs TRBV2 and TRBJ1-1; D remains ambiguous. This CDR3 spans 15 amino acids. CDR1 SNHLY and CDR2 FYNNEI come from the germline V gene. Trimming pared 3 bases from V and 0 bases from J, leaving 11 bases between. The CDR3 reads CASSEDLAMNTEAFF. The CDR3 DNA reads TGTGCCAGCAGTGAGGATTTGGCCATGAACACTGAAGCTTTCTTT.

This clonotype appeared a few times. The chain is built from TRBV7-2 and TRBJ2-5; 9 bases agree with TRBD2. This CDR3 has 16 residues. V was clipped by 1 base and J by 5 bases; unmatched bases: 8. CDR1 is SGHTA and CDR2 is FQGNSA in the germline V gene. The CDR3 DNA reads TGTGCCAGCAGCTTAGGGGAGTCTAGCGGGGTTGAGACCCAGTACTTC. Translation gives CASSLGESSGVETQYF.

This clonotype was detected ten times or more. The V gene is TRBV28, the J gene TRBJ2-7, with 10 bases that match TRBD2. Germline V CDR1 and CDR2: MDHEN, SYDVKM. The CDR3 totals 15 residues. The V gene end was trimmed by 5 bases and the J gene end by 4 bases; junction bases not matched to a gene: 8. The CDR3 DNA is TGTGCCAGCAGTCCTTCTAGCGGGAGATTGTACGAGCAGTACTTC. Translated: CASSPSSGRLYEQYF.

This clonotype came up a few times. As DNA, the CDR3 is TGTGCCAGCAACCAGCCAGGGGGGTCCTACGAGCAGTACTTC. Its translation: CASNQPGGSYEQYF. The genes are TRBV6-1 and TRBJ2-7; D is perhaps TRBD1 (7 bases). With 7 bases removed from V and 1 base from J, the gap between germline ends came to 14 bases. Germline values: CDR1 MNHNS, CDR2 SASEGT. The CDR3 extends over 14 amino acids.

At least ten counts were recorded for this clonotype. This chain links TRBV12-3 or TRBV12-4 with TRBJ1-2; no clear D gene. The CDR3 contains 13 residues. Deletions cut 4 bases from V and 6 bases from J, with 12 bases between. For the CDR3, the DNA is TGTGCCAGCAGTTCCAGAATACGGGATGGCTACACCTTC. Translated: CASSSRIRDGYTF.

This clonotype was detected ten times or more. CDR3 DNA sequence: TGTGCCAGCACTTACCAATTAGGAACTAATGAAAAACTGTTTTTT. Amino acid sequence: CASTYQLGTNEKLFF. The chain combines TRBV27 with TRBJ1-4; unclear D gene. V lost 7 bases to trimming and J lost 1 base, with 13 bases between them. CDR3 length: 15 amino acids. The germline CDR1 and CDR2 sequences are MNHEY and SMNVEV (reference sequence).

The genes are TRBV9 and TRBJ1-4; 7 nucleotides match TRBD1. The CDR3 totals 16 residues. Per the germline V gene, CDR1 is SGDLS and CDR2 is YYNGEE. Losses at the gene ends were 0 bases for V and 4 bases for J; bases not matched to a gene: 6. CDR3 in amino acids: CASSVDPGQLNEKLFF. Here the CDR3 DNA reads TGTGCCAGCAGCGTAGATCCGGGACAGCTTAATGAAAAACTGTTTTTT.